Each of the 2 T cell receptor beta chains below was sequenced from the same sample in a study of T cell responses to AZD1222 COVID-19 vaccine. Assay used: immunoSEQ multiplex PCR; TCRdb lists only in-frame clones, some missing. This listing includes over 120,000 clones. Material: peripheral blood. The origin of the receptors is an adult in good health.

The chain is built from TRBV27 and TRBJ2-5, with D hard to call. Germline CDR1 MNHEY, CDR2 SMNVEV (reference sequence). This CDR3 contains 11 residues. The germline V and J ends were trimmed by 4 bases and 1 base, with 1 base remaining between them. CDR3 region: CASSSQETQYF. The CDR3 coding sequence is TGTGCCAGCAGTTCCCAAGAGACCCAGTACTTC.

The chain employs TRBV2 and TRBJ1-5; D is unresolved. Germline V gives CDR1 SNHLY, CDR2 FYNNEI. V lost 4 bases to trimming and J lost 0 bases, with 16 bases between them. The CDR3 covers 17 residues. This CDR3 reads CASSVGSDAYSNQPQHF. The DNA of the CDR3 is TGTGCCAGCAGTGTGGGGTCCGACGCTTATAGCAATCAGCCCCAGCATTTT.